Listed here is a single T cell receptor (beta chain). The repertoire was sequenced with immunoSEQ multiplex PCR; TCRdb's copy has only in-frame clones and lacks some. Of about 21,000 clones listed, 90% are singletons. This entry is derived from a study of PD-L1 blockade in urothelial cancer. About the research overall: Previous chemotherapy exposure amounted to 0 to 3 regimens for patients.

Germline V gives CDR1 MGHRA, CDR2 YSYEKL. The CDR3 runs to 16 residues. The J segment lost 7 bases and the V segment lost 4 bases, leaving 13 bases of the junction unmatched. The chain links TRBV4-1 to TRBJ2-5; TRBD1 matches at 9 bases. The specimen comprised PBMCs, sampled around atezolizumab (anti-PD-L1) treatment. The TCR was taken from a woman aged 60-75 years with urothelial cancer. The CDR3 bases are TGCGCCAGCAGCCGGTTTTCGGGACAGGGCATAGGGACCCAGTACTTC. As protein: CASSRFSGQGIGTQYF.